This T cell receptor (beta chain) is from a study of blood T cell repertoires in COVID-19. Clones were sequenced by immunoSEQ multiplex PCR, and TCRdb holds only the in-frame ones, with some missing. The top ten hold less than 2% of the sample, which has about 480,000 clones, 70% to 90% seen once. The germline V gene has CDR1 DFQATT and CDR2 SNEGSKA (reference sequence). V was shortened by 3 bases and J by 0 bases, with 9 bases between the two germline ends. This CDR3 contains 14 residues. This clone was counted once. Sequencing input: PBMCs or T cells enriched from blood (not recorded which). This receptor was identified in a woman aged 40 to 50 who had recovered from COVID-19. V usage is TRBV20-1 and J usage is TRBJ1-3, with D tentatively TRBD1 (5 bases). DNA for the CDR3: TGCAGTGCTAGTTCGACAGCCTCTGGAAACACCATATATTTT. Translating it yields CSASSTASGNTIYF.